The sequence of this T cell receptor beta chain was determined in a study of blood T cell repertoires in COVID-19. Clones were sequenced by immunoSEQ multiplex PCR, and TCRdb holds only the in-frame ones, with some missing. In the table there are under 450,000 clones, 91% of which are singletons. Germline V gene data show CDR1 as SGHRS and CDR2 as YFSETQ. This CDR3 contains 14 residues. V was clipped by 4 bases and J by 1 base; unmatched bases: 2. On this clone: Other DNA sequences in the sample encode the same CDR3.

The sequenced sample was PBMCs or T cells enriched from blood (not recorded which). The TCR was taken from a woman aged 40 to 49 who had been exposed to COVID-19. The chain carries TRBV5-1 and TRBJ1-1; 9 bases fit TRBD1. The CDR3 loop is CASSVGQGNTEAFF. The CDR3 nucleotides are TGCGCCAGCAGCGTGGGACAGGGGAACACTGAAGCTTTCTTT. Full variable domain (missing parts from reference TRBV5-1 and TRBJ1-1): KAGVTQTPRYLIKTRGQQVTLSCSPISGHRSVSWYQQTPGQGLQFLFEYFSETQRNKGNFPGRFSGRQFSNSRSEMNVSTLELGDSALYLCASSVGQGNTEAFFGQGTRLTVV.